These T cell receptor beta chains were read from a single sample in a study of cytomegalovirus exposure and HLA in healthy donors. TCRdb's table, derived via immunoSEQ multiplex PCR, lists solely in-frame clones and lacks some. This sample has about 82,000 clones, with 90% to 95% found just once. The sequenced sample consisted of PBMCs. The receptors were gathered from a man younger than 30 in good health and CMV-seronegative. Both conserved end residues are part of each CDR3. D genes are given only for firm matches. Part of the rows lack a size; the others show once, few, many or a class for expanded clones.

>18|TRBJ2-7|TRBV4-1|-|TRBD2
CASSQKAYGGGTLYEQYF
TGCGCCAGCAGCCAAAAGGCTTATGGGGGAGGGACCCTCTACGAGCAGTACTTC
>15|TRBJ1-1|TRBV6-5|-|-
CASSYSGGADTEAFF
TGTGCCAGCAGTTACTCCGGAGGGGCGGACACTGAAGCTTTCTTT
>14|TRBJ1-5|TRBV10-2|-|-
CASSESWGGQPQHF
TGCGCCAGCAGTGAGTCATGGGGGGGCCAGCCCCAGCATTTT
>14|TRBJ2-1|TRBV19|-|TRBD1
CASSQDRGGGEQFF
TGTGCCAGTAGTCAAGACAGGGGGGGCGGTGAGCAGTTCTTC
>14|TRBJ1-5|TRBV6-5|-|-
CASQRGWAAQPQHF
TGTGCCAGCCAACGGGGGTGGGCAGCTCAGCCCCAGCATTTT
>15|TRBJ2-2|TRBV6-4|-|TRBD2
CASTKTSGGSGELFF
TGTGCCAGCACTAAAACTAGCGGGGGATCCGGGGAGCTGTTTTTT
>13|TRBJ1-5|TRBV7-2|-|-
CASSIRGDQPQHF
TGTGCCAGCAGCATAAGGGGTGATCAGCCCCAGCATTTT
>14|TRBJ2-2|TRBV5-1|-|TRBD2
CASSSKLAAGELFF
TGCGCCAGCAGCTCAAAACTAGCGGCCGGGGAGCTGTTTTTT
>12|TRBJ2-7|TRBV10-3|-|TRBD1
CANGQGANEQYF
TGTGCGAACGGACAGGGGGCGAACGAGCAGTACTTC
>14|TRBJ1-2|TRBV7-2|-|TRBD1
CASSGVGQGRGYTF
TGTGCCAGCAGCGGGGTGGGACAGGGACGTGGCTACACCTTC
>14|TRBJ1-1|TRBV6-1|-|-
CASSELVGRREAFF
TGTGCCAGCAGTGAATTGGTAGGGAGGCGTGAAGCTTTCTTT
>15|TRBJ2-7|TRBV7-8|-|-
CASSLVRVVPYEQYF
TGTGCCAGCAGCCTGGTGCGGGTCGTCCCCTACGAGCAGTACTTC
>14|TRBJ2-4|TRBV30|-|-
CAWGGGVGKNIQYF
TGTGCCTGGGGAGGGGGCGTTGGCAAAAACATTCAGTACTTC
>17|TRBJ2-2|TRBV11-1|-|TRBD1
CASSSDGQATPLGELFF
TGTGCCAGCAGCTCAGACGGACAGGCGACACCCCTGGGGGAGCTGTTTTTT
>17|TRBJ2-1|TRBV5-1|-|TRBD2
CASSLELAASSYNEQFF
TGCGCCAGCAGCTTGGAACTAGCGGCCAGCTCCTACAATGAGCAGTTCTTC
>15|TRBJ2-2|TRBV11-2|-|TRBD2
CASSSGLAGSGELFF
TGTGCCAGCAGCTCAGGACTAGCGGGGTCCGGGGAGCTGTTTTTT
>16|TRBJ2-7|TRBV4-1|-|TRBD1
CASSPSGQGSSYEQYF
TGCGCCAGCAGCCCCTCGGGACAGGGGAGCTCCTACGAGCAGTACTTC
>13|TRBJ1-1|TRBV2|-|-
CASRRALEGEAFF
TGTGCCAGCCGCCGAGCCCTCGAGGGAGAAGCTTTCTTT
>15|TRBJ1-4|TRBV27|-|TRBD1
CASSPSTGMNEKLFF
TGTGCCAGCAGTCCCTCGACAGGGATGAATGAAAAACTGTTTTTT
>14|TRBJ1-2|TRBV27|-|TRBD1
CASSPRDSDYGYTF
TGTGCCAGCAGTCCCCGGGACAGTGACTATGGCTACACCTTC
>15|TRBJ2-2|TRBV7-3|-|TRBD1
CASSPGTDNTGELFF
TGTGCCAGCAGCCCCGGGACAGATAACACCGGGGAGCTGTTTTTT
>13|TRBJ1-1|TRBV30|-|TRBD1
CAQGTGIHTEAFF
TGTGCCCAAGGGACAGGGATCCACACTGAAGCTTTCTTT
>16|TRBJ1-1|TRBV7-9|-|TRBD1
CASSLSGDRGLEEAFF
TGTGCCAGCAGCTTATCAGGGGACAGGGGGTTGGAGGAAGCTTTCTTT
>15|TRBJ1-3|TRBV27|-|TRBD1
CASSSQGASGNTIYF
TGTGCCAGCAGTAGCCAGGGGGCCTCTGGAAACACCATATATTTT
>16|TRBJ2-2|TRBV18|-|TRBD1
CASSPTRDRPTGELFF
TGTGCCAGCTCACCCACGCGGGACAGGCCCACCGGGGAGCTGTTTTTT
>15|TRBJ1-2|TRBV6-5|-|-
CASSPIGGLVYGYTF
TGTGCCAGCAGCCCGATCGGGGGGCTAGTCTATGGCTACACCTTC
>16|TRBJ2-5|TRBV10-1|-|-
CASSDWGEGRQETQYF
TGCGCCAGCAGTGACTGGGGAGAGGGAAGGCAAGAGACCCAGTACTTC
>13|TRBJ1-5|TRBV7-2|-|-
CASRHEPNQPQHF
TGTGCCAGCAGACACGAACCCAATCAGCCCCAGCATTTT
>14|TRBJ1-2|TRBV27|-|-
CASSLSSAVYGYTF
TGTGCCAGCAGTTTATCCTCAGCGGTCTATGGCTACACCTTC
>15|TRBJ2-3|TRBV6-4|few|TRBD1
CASSDSGQGADTQYF
TGTGCCAGCAGTGACTCGGGACAGGGGGCAGATACGCAGTATTTT
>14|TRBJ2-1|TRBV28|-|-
CASIQGDSYNEQFF
TGTGCCAGCATCCAGGGCGACAGTTACAATGAGCAGTTCTTC
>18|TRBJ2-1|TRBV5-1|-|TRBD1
CASSLTEFPGQTYNEQFF
TGCGCCAGCAGCTTGACAGAATTTCCGGGACAGACCTACAATGAGCAGTTCTTC
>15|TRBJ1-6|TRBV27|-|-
CASRRDGGYNSPLHF
TGTGCCAGCAGGCGGGACGGTGGTTATAATTCACCCCTCCACTTT
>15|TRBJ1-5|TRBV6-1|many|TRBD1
CASSESTGSNQPQHF
TGTGCCAGCAGTGAATCGACAGGGAGCAATCAGCCCCAGCATTTT
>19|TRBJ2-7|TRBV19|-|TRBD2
CASSPYPLSGRRSSYEQYF
TGTGCCAGTAGTCCTTACCCCCTTAGCGGGAGGAGGAGCTCCTACGAGCAGTACTTC
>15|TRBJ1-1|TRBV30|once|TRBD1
CAWSRGKTGTTEAFF
TGTGCCTGGAGTCGAGGGAAGACAGGGACCACTGAAGCTTTCTTT
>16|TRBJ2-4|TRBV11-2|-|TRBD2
CASSLGLAGAWNIQYF
TGTGCCAGCAGCTTGGGACTAGCGGGAGCGTGGAACATTCAGTACTTC
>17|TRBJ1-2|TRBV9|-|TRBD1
CASSGTGTGAALGGYTF
TGTGCCAGCAGCGGGACCGGGACAGGGGCCGCTTTAGGGGGCTACACCTTC
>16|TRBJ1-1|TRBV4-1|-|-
CASSQDSQSTNTEAFF
TGCGCCAGCAGCCAAGATTCGCAGTCGACAAACACTGAAGCTTTCTTT
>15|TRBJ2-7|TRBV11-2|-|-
CASSSPSGGVLEQYF
TGTGCCAGCAGCTCACCCAGCGGCGGGGTTCTAGAGCAGTACTTC
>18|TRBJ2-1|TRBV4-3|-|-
CASSQYHRGPIVGNEQFF
TGCGCCAGCAGCCAATACCATAGGGGTCCTATTGTGGGGAATGAGCAGTTCTTC
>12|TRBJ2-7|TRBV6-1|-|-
CASSDRAYEQYF
TGTGCCAGCAGTGACCGAGCCTACGAGCAGTACTTC
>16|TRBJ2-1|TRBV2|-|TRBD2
CASKGALAGERNEQFF
TGTGCCAGCAAAGGGGCGCTAGCGGGGGAGAGGAATGAGCAGTTCTTC
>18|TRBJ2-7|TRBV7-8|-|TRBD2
CASSLALAGGEGVYEQYF
TGTGCCAGCAGCTTAGCGTTAGCGGGAGGGGAAGGTGTATACGAGCAGTACTTC
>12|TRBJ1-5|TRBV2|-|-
CASRGGVQPQHF
TGTGCCAGCAGGGGGGGTGTTCAGCCCCAGCATTTT